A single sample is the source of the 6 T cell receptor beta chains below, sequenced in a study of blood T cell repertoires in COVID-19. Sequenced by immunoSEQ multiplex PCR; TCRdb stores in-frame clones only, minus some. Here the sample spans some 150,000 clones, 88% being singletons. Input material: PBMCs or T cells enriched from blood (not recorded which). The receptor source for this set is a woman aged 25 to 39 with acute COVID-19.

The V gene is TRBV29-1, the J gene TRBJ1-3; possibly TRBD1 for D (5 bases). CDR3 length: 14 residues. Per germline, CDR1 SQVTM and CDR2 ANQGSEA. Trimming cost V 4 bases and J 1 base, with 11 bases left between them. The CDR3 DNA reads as TGCAGCGTTGGGTCAGCAGGGTCTGGAAACACCATATATTTT. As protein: CSVGSAGSGNTIYF.

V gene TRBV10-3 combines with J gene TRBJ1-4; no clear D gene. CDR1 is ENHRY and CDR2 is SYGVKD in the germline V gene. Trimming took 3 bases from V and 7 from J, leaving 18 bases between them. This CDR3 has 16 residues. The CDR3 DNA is TGTGCCATCAGTGACTCGAAACCGCAGTCTGGTGAAAAACTGTTTTTT. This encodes CAISDSKPQSGEKLFF.

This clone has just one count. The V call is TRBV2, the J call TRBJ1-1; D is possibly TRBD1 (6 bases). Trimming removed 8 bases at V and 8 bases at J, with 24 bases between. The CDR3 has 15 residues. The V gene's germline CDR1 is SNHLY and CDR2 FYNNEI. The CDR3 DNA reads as TGTGCCAGCGGGTATCTAACAGGGCCTGGGGGAGAAGCTTTCTTT. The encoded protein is CASGYLTGPGGEAFF.

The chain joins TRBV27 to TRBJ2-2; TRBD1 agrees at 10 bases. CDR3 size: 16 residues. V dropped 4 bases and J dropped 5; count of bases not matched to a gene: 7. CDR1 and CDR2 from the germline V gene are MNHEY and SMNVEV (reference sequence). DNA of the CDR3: TGTGCCAGCAGTTATGGGACAGGGGTTGTAACCGGGGAGCTGTTTTTT. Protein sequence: CASSYGTGVVTGELFF.

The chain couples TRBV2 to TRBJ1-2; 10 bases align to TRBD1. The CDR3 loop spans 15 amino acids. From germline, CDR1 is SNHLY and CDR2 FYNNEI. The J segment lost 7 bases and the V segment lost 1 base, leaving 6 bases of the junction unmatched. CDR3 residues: CASSEEATGGFGYTF. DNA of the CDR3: TGTGCCAGCAGTGAAGAAGCGACAGGGGGCTTTGGCTACACCTTC.

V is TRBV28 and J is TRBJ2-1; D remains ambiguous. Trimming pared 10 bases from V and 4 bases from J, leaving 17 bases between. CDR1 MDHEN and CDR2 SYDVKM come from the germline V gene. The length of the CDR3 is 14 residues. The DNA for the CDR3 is TGTGCCACCACCGCAACAGAATTGTACAATGAGCAGTTCTTC. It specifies CATTATELYNEQFF.